A selection of T cell receptor beta chains follows, all from one sample in a study of T-cell memory formation after mild COVID-19. TCRdb fed the 5' RACE reads into MiXCR, producing one record per CDR3 protein. In the table there are roughly 240,000 distinct CDR3 sequences, 15% of which are singletons. Sequenced input: PBMCs or a T cell subset sorted from them (not recorded which). The receptors come from an adult woman who had mild COVID-19 (a few samples of this study predate the infection). Cell type and time point are not known. Each CDR3 is given with its conserved first and last residue.

j_call	v_call	cdr3_aa
TRBJ1-1	TRBV30	CAWSGLGLPEAFF
TRBJ2-3	TRBV5-1	CASSPEPTSTDTQYF
TRBJ2-7	TRBV18	CASSLGKGTEQYF
TRBJ2-3	TRBV5-6	CASRLAEGTTQYF
TRBJ1-2	TRBV6-5	CASSDQTTKNGGYTF
TRBJ2-2	TRBV27	CASSRQGGFGGELFF
TRBJ2-1	TRBV20-1	CSAPPPSGRYNEQFF
TRBJ2-7	TRBV6-5	CASSPPGTFSYEQYF
TRBJ1-6	TRBV25-1	CASSDTSGGNSPLHF
TRBJ2-6	TRBV28	CASSLQTGAMTSGANVLTF
TRBJ1-1	TRBV7-2	CASSNQGNTEAFF
TRBJ2-2	TRBV6-1	CASSESMGRGTGELFF
TRBJ2-3	TRBV7-9	CASSRILAGDTQYF
TRBJ1-2	TRBV19	CASSTTGGASNYGYTF
TRBJ2-1	TRBV14	CASSRYAGTGSYNEQFF
TRBJ2-2	TRBV18	CASSPRTSGGTNTGELFF
TRBJ2-1	TRBV29-1	CSAVEDLAGYNEQFF